This T cell receptor (beta chain) was sequenced in a study of tumor T cells in aggressive B-cell lymphoma. Germline loops: CDR1 KGHSH, CDR2 LQKENI. The J segment lost 8 bases and the V segment lost 3 bases, leaving 6 bases of the junction unmatched. The CDR3 extends over 13 amino acids. Here immunoSEQ multiplex PCR was the method, and the copy in TCRdb shows in-frame clones only, minus some. The sample shows 2,000 or so clones, roughly nine tenths of them seen only once. This clone was seen just once. The specimen sequenced was tumor tissue. The clonotype originates from an adult with diffuse large B cell lymphoma. The chain couples TRBV18 to TRBJ1-2; 7 nucleotides match TRBD1. CDR3 DNA: TGTGCCAGCTCACCCGAGGACAGGTACGGCTACACCTTC. Encoded protein: CASSPEDRYGYTF. Full variable domain (outside the CDR3, taken from reference TRBV18 and TRBJ1-2): NAGVMQNPRHLVRRRGQEARLRCSPMKGHSHVYWYRQLPEEGLKFMVYLQKENIIDESGMPKERFSAEFPKEGPSILRIQQVVRGDSAAYFCASSPEDRYGYTFGSGTRLTVV.